This T cell receptor (beta chain) was found in a study of T cell repertoires in cytomegalovirus infection. Study in general: Signatures in public TCR beta sequences pointed to both CMV infection and matching HLA type.

A word on this clonotype: Its specificity is not known.

TCRdb reprocessed the reads with MiXCR, giving one entry per CDR3 protein. The data hold roughly 150,000 distinct CDR3 sequences, with 20% to 30% observed a single time. Overall study results and limits: Carriers of CMV plus the relevant HLA were identified by cumulative public TCR beta family frequency. In two of eight donors, the top clonotype was HLA-C-restricted CMV-specific.

Sequencing was done on a sample of PBMCs. This sequence originates from a human donor in good health (CMV status not recorded). Some clones in this sample may be carry-over from other donors' samples.

CDR3 bases: TGCAGTGCTAGGAGAGAGGGCCACGGGGATACGCAGTATTTT. Protein sequence: CSARREGHGDTQYF. The J gene is TRBJ2-3, the V gene TRBV20-1, with D possibly matching TRBD2 (5 bases). CDR1 and CDR2 from the germline V gene are DFQATT and SNEGSKA (reference sequence). CDR3 size: 14 residues. The V end lost 3 bases, the J end lost 6 bases, and 16 bases lay between the germline ends.